There are a few counts of the clone carrying this T cell receptor (beta chain). RNA transcripts served as the template for amplifying TCR beta CDR3 regions. First-round RT-PCR targeting the TCR CDR3 was performed with the HTBI primer set. TCRdb fed the multiplex PCR reads into MiXCR, producing one record per CDR3 protein. The table lists 650,000 to 750,000 distinct CDR3 sequences, around 15% of them singletons, with about 10% in the top ten. The source of the sample is a study of T cells in Graves' hyperthyroidism and ophthalmopathy. Patients with uncontrolled infections, other autoimmune diseases, pregnancy or lactation were excluded. Every diagnosis used clinical symptoms, serum thyroxine and TRAb, thyroid ultrasound and orbital computed tomography. The junction had 10 bases not matched to a gene; V was cut back by 5 bases and J by 4 bases. Per the germline V gene, CDR1 is LNHDA and CDR2 is SQIVND (reference sequence). The CDR3 is 15 amino acids.

This clonotype was sampled from a woman younger than 35 with Graves' hyperthyroidism. The sample consisted of blood. The rearrangement uses TRBV19 and TRBJ1-1; 7 nucleotides line up with TRBD1. The CDR3 DNA is TGTGCCAGTAGTCTCCGACAGGGAAAGCTCACTGAAGCTTTCTTT. Protein sequence: CASSLRQGKLTEAFF. Supplemented by reference TRBV19 and TRBJ1-1, the full variable domain reads DGGITQSPKYLFRKEGQNVTLSCEQNLNHDAMYWYRQDPGQGLRLIYYSQIVNDFQKGDIAEGYSVSREKKESFPLTVTSAQKNPTAFYLCASSLRQGKLTEAFFGQGTRLTVV.